This T cell receptor beta chain stems from a study of cytomegalovirus exposure and HLA in healthy donors. Study-wide background: Among the approximately 400 genotyped donors, 81% were placed in the Caucasian-associated ancestry cluster.

PCR primers comprised 60 Vbeta and 13 Jbeta primers. The method was immunoSEQ multiplex PCR; TCRdb's version includes in-frame clones alone and lacks a portion of them. The sample lists around 110,000 clones; around 75% were seen once. Germline lookup yields CDR1 LGHNA and CDR2 YNFKEQ. This CDR3 is 20 amino acids long. Deletions cut 4 bases from V and 1 base from J, with 28 bases between. The receptor's source is a woman between 18 and 29 years old in good health and CMV-seronegative. What was sequenced was PBMCs. The rearrangement uses TRBV4-2 and TRBJ1-1; weak D call: TRBD1 (5 bases). The CDR3 loop is CASSPLSLGGISGTNTEAFF. The CDR3 bases are TGTGCCAGCAGCCCTCTAAGTTTGGGGGGGATCAGCGGGACGAACACTGAAGCTTTCTTT.